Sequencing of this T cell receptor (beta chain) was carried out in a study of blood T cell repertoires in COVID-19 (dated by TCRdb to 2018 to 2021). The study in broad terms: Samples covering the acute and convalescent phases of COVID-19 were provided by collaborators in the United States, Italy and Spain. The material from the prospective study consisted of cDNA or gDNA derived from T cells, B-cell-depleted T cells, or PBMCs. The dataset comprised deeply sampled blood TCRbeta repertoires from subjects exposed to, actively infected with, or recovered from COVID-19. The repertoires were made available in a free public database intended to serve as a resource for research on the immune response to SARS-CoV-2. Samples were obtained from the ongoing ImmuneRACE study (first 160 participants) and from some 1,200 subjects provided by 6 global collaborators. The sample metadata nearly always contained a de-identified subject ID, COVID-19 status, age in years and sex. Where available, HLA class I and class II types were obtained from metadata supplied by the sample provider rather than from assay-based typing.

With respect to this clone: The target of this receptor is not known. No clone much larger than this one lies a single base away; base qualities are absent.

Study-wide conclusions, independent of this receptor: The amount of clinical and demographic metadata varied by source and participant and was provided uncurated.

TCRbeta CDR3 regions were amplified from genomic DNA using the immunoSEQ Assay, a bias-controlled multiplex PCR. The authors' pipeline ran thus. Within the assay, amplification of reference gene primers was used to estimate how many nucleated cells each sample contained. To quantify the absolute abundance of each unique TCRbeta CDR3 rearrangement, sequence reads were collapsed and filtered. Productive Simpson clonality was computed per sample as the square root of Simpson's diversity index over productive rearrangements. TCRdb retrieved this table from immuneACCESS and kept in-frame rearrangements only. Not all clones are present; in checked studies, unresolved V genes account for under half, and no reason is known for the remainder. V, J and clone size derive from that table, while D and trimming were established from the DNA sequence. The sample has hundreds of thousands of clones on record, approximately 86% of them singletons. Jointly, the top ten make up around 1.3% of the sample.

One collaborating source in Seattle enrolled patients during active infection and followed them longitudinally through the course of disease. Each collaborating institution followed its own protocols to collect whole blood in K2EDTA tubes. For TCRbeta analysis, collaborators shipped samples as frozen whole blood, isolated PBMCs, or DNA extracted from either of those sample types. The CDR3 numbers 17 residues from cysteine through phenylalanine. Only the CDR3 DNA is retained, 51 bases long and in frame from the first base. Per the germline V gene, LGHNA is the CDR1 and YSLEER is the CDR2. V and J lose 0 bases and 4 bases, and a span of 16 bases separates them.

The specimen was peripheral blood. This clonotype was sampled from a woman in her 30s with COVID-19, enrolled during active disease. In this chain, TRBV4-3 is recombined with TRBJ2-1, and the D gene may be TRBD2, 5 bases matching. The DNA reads TGCGCCAGCAGCCAAGATGGACCGGGGATCGGGTACAATGAGCAGTTCTTC. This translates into CASSQDGPGIGYNEQFF.